Following are 5 T cell receptor beta chains from one sample sequenced in a study of T cells expressing NK-cell markers. TCRdb reprocessed the 5' RACE reads; each CDR3 protein has one entry and no DNA is given. The repertoire table contains some 600,000 distinct CDR3 sequences. The sample comprised blood T cells: a sorted CD56 or NKG2C T cell subset, CD4+ or CD8+ T cells, or bulk PBMC T cells (not recorded which). The receptors were sampled from a man between 18 and 35 years old in good health.

This chain connects TRBV28 to TRBJ2-5; TCRdb indicates TRBD1, and absent DNA this call remains unverified. The CDR3 runs to 13 residues. Germline CDR1 MDHEN, CDR2 SYDVKM. The CDR3 is CASRGAGGVTQYF.

V is TRBV20-1 and J is TRBJ1-3; as DNA is missing, the TRBD1 call by TCRdb cannot be tested. Germline V gene lookup returns CDR1 DFQATT and CDR2 SNEGSKA (reference sequence). The CDR3 is 18 residues long. Here the CDR3 reads CSARPDGTGEISGNTIYF.

This chain links TRBV12-3 or TRBV12-4 with TRBJ2-3. CDR3 size: 14 residues. The CDR3 spells CASSLPFQPDTQYF.

The rearrangement uses TRBV29-1 and TRBJ2-7; absent DNA, TCRdb's TRBD2 call cannot be checked. Germline CDR1 and CDR2: SQVTM and ANQGSEA. CDR3 length equals 14 residues. CDR3: CSVMTGTSSYEQYF.

The V and J genes are TRBV21-1 and TRBJ2-7; the D call of TRBD1 rests on TCRdb alone, since no DNA is present to check it. TRBV21-1 is flagged as a pseudogene. The CDR3 covers 15 residues. CDR3 region: CASSTTGTGCYEQYF.